This paragraph covers one T cell receptor beta chain sequence. Its target is unknown. Data came from immunoSEQ multiplex PCR; TCRdb stores just in-frame clones and leaves some out. The sample lists 80,000 to 130,000 clones; about nine tenths were seen once. Germline V gene sequence: CDR1 MGHDK, CDR2 SYGVNS. The CDR3 has 15 amino acids. The trim removed 4 bases at V and 5 bases at J, leaving 7 bases unmatched. Drawing of blood for sampling happened at baseline, at cycle 4 day 1, and at cycle 7 day 1. The data were obtained in a study of OX40 agonist ivuxolimab in advanced cancers. Study-level background: The patients' treatment was ivuxolimab, an agonistic anti-OX40 (CD134) antibody. Findings and caveats of the study: Dose levels from 0.1 to 3.0 mg/kg saw CD4+ and CD8+ blood T cells expand clonally by week 6.

This sample comprised CD4+ or CD8+ T cells sorted from blood, obtained in a trial of the OX40 agonist ivuxolimab. This clonotype was sampled from an adult with an advanced solid tumor such as melanoma, head and neck, liver or kidney cancer. The V gene is TRBV25-1, the J gene TRBJ2-5, with 10 bases matching TRBD2. CDR3 in amino acids: CASSAPSGGGETQYF. CDR3 in DNA: TGTGCCAGCAGTGCCCCTAGCGGGGGTGGCGAGACCCAGTACTTC.